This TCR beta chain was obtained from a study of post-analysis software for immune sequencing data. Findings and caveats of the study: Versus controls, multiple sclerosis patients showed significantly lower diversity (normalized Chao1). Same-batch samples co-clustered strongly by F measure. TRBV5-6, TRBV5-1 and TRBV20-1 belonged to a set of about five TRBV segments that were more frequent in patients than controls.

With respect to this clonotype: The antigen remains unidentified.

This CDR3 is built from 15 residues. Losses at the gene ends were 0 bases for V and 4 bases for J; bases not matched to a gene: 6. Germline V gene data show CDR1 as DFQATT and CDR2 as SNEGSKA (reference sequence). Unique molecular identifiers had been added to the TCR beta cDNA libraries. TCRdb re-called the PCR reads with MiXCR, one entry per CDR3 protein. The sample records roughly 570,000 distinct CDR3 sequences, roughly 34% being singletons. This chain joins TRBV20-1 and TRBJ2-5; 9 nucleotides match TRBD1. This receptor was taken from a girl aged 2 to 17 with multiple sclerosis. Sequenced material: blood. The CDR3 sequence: CSARDLGQGRETQYF. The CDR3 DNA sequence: TGCAGTGCTAGAGATCTGGGACAGGGAAGAGAGACCCAGTACTTC.